This entry is about one T cell receptor (beta chain). This clone was picked up a small number of times. Its antigen remains unidentified. No clone much larger than this one lies a single base away; base qualities are absent. In total, roughly 670 healthy bone marrow donors made up the cohort. At the time of sampling, all cohort members were nominally healthy, though unrecorded immune exposures were likely present. The donor was CMV seronegative and belonged to the group of 352 seronegative cohort members. A peripheral blood sample was provided by each donor, and peripheral blood mononuclear cells were used for TCR beta sequencing. The Qiagen DNeasy Blood Extraction Kit was used to extract genomic DNA from the blood cell samples. Receptors were amplified or captured by the immunoSEQ multiplex PCR assay. A mixture of 60 forward primers for TCR Vbeta segments and 13 reverse primers for TCR Jbeta segments was used in the multiplex PCR. Amplification of the CDR3 region of rearranged TCR beta genes was performed with a multiplex PCR assay on genomic DNA. The amplified TCR beta libraries were sequenced on the Illumina HiSeq System as 87-base-pair reads. Per the source publication's procedure: A later analysis counted some 74 million unique TCR beta chains across the 666 repertoires, and some 11 million of these chains were shared by at least two donors. A nearest-neighbor algorithm error-corrected the raw reads and collapsed the reads into unique sequences, merging closely related sequences to remove PCR and sequencing errors. Alignment of CDR3 sequences to IMGT reference sequences was used to assign V, D and J gene segments. Each retained sequence needed at least a six-nucleotide match to both a V gene segment and a J gene segment. A rearrangement was called productive if the CDR3 had no stop codons and remained in frame with V and J, and every other rearrangement was called non-productive. CDR3 was defined by IMGT convention, running from the second conserved V-encoded cysteine to the conserved J-encoded phenylalanine. Sequences without an unambiguous match to a single V gene segment were excluded from the earlier analysis of over 500 of the donors. In an earlier analysis of more than 500 of the donors, a V segment was called functional when productive rearrangements were above 56.7%, and segregating when the standard deviation between donors exceeded 5%. To diagnose cytomegalovirus status from the catalog of TCR beta chain sequences, a statistical classification framework was built. V and J gene assignment, in a later analysis, came from comparing TCR nucleotide sequences with IMGT/GENE-DB human TR gene sequences. The TCRdist pipeline was used in a later analysis to assign CDR3 sequences and most-parsimonious VDJ recombination scenarios. In a later analysis, every TCR beta chain was defined by the combination of its CDR3 amino acid sequence and its V-gene family, and reads without a unique V-gene family were dropped. A later analysis removed roughly 590 highly shared, low-generation-probability nucleotide sequences to deal with suspected cross-contamination and a sequencing artifact. In a later analysis, a clonal expansion index for each public chain was calculated from normalized within-repertoire ranks of inferred template counts. In a later analysis, generation probabilities were computed with a VDJ recombination model fitted to out-of-frame rearrangements, and the resulting probabilities were checked against IGoR. Hypergeometric tests were used in a later analysis to score TCR-TCR, TCR-HLA and TCR-CMV co-occurrence, with a repertoire-size bias correction applied to the TCR pairs. To estimate false discovery rates, a later analysis permuted the HLA or CMV assignments 20 times. In a later analysis, co-occurring TCRs were grouped using DBSCAN, and TCRdist sequence similarity was added for clustering within HLA-allele-positive subsets. Repertoires with fewer than 30,000 or more than 120,000 public chains were left out of co-occurrence clustering, as were four to six repertoires with anomalous nucleotide sharing. The table comes from immuneACCESS by way of TCRdb, which keeps in-frame sequences with V and J called. Part of the clones is missing from these tables; in studies checked, under half for an unresolved V gene and the rest for unknown reasons. V and J calls and clone size are as listed in that table; D and trimming were resolved from the DNA. Counted in this sample were over 100,000 clones; 75% to 90% of them appeared once. 2.1% of the sample belongs to the ten largest clones.

These data originate in a study of cytomegalovirus exposure and HLA in healthy donors (dated by TCRdb to about 2017). In terms of the full investigation: In an earlier analysis of some 550 of the donors, roughly 300 Gb of sequence data and roughly 100 million unique TCR beta sequences from approximately 180 million T cells were reported. The number of typed donors differed by locus: 629-630 for A, B, C, DRB1 and DQB1; 522 for DQA1; roughly 600 for DPA1; and 400 to 480 for DPB1. Donor age, sex, ethnicity and CMV serostatus were compiled alongside the repertoire data. The study was designed to test whether signatures of past pathogen exposure could be identified by cataloging public T cell receptors. High-throughput TCR immunosequencing, statistical association of individual TCRs with disease status, and machine learning were combined to predict cytomegalovirus infection status. Roughly five DR-DQ haplotypes were treated as single units for association and clustering because of strong linkage in the cohort. A later analysis re-examined previously published TCR beta repertoires from more than 550 donors and added high-resolution HLA genotyping to investigate patterns of TCR occurrence. The study profiled the T cell repertoires of hundreds of subjects by immunosequencing and related them to cytomegalovirus serostatus. In the later analysis, no new phenotypic data were used to find candidate immune exposures; instead, reliance was placed on TCR beta sequences and their occurrence across donors. A later genetic analysis used genome-wide SNP genotypes for about 65% of the roughly 700 donors, treating that subset as a discovery cohort. Every repertoire in the discovery cohort had been generated on one and the same sequencing platform. Among 300 to 500 genotyped donors of the cohort, an average of approximately 240,000 unique TCR beta nucleotide sequences was sequenced per donor, of which roughly 18% were non-productive. About 280 gigabases of sequencing data and around 85 million unique TCR sequences made up an early release that covered some 640 HLA-typed donors. In an earlier analysis of 550 to 700 of the donors, high-throughput TCR beta sequencing was used to judge whether each TCR beta V gene segment behaved as functional or pseudogenic. In addition to the first cohort of 666 subjects, a separate validation cohort of around 110 different subjects was used. Of the 398 genotyped donors, about 84% fell in the genetic ancestry cluster associated with self-reported Caucasian donors. Both class I and class II loci were covered by HLA typing, at four-digit resolution.

The investigation overall reported the following: A group of highly shared sequence variants was considered likely to be a technical artifact of the sequencing pipeline. Some 15 rarely observed V segments, including chromosome 9 orphons, were excluded from the earlier analysis of approximately 500 of the donors because counts were too low. An earlier analysis of approximately 590 of the donors showed that most TCR beta V segments appeared in productive rearrangements either about 87% or about 30% of the time, which broadly matched IMGT annotations. According to a later analysis, TCR association rates differed among HLA loci, with DRB1 alleles showing the most associated TCRs and HLA-C alleles showing the fewest. A further reported finding was that TCR beta sequences accurately predicted the HLA-A and HLA-B alleles for most subjects in the first cohort. Because HLA typing was unavailable for some donors at each locus, only the typed subset was used in association tests. A later genetic analysis reported fewer N-insertions in productive TCRs among donors in an Asian-associated ancestry cluster than the roughly 700-donor mean. The only immune exposure information available for the cohort was CMV serostatus. A later analysis found that most CMV-associated TCR beta chains appeared HLA-restricted, with HLA associations seemingly driven largely by CMV exposure. The study gave a list of more than 150 TCR beta chains associated with cytomegalovirus. In a later analysis, some 18,000 TCR beta sequences were associated with specific HLA alleles at a false discovery rate of 0.05. Linkage disequilibrium might explain the correlated functional status among segregating V segments, but an unknown experimental factor could not be ruled out. Three of the identified cytomegalovirus-associated TCR beta chains were confirmed in vitro to be specific for cytomegalovirus antigens. It was suggested by the authors that the approach could potentially be generalized to other disease states and immunological phenotypes. Across donors, most TCR sequences were observed very rarely, whereas some public TCRs were present in many individuals. Assigning TCR associations to individual alleles was difficult when HLA alleles, especially DR and DQ, strongly co-occurred. Sequencing depth was assumed to be roughly uniform across donors in the presence/absence analyses, though that assumption may not hold. In a later analysis, HLA-associated TCR beta chains were found to be more clonally expanded and to have lower generation probabilities than equally common non-associated chains. The classifier was reported to diagnose cytomegalovirus status with high specificity and sensitivity in both the original and validation cohorts. In this cohort, only TCR beta chains were sequenced, and detectable features were limited by the absence of alpha or paired-chain data. In a later analysis, several top co-occurrence clusters were reported to appear linked to parvovirus B19, influenza, CMV and Epstein-Barr virus. A later genetic analysis associated a missense DCLRE1C variant with V-gene and J-gene trimming of TCR beta chains, and an independent cohort replicated the association.

Sequencing was carried out using PBMCs. The TCR comes from a young man in good health and CMV-seronegative.

The DNA sequence follows: TGTGCCAGCTCACCACGAGGGGTACCTAGCGGGCCCATTTACGAGCAGTACTTC. Translated, this gives CASSPRGVPSGPIYEQYF. This chain joins TRBV18 to TRBJ2-7; 8 nucleotides in the junction match TRBD2. The CDR3 covers 18 residues, taking in both the cysteine and the phenylalanine. This entry keeps only the CDR3 DNA: 54 bases, framed from base 1. V has 1 base trimmed and J has 4 bases trimmed; junction bases matching no gene number 15. The germline V gene supplies CDR1 KGHSH and CDR2 LQKENI.